The 9 T cell receptor beta chains listed next were all sequenced from one sample in a study of shared clonotypes between healthy human individuals. TCRdb's copy holds only in-frame clones and misses some; the assay was immunoSEQ multiplex PCR. The sample contains 2 million to 3 million clones, more than 85% of which appear only once. The specimen was naive CD4+ T cells from PBMCs. Documented subset: CD45RA+ positively selected. The source is a young man in good health. Some clones in this sample may be carry-over from other donors' samples.

This clone was seen a single time. The rearrangement joins TRBV4-2 to TRBJ2-2, with TRBD1 matching over 8 bases. Trimming took 4 bases from V and 3 from J; bases not matched to a gene: 4. The CDR3 has 15 amino acids. Germline CDR1 is LGHNA and CDR2 is YNFKEQ. The CDR3 region is CASSRMTGDTGELFF. The CDR3, as DNA: TGTGCCAGCAGCCGGATGACAGGGGACACCGGGGAGCTGTTTTTT.

V gene TRBV7-9 combines with J gene TRBJ1-3, with a tentative D call TRBD1 (5 bases). V was shortened by 5 bases and J by 1 base, with 12 bases between the two germline ends. This CDR3 contains 15 residues. The germline V gene encodes CDR1 SEHNR and CDR2 FQNEAQ (reference sequence). CDR3 in amino acids: CASSPRGVSGNTIYF. Written as DNA, the CDR3 is TGTGCCAGCAGCCCCAGAGGGGTGTCTGGAAACACCATATATTTT.

V usage is TRBV21-1 and J usage is TRBJ1-4; TRBD1, the table's D call, was not compared with the DNA. TRBV21-1 is given as a pseudogene. The CDR3 runs to 14 residues. The CDR3 here is CASSKGQGVEKLFF. CDR3 DNA sequence: TGTGCCAGCAGCAAGGGACAGGGGGTCGAAAAACTGTTTTTT.

This sequence joins TRBV27 and TRBJ2-5, with D possibly being TRBD2 (5 bases). The J call could be wrong; TRBJ2-7 is a better fit for the DNA end. Germline CDR1 and CDR2: MNHEY and SMNVEV (reference sequence). The CDR3 covers 14 residues. CDR3 in amino acids: CASTAGRGKHEQYF. The CDR3 region has the DNA TGTGCCAGCACCGCTGGGAGAGGGAAGCACGAGCAGTACTTC.

The sample holds a few counts of this clone. V gene TRBV14 combines with J gene TRBJ1-5; no definite D call. Looked up from germline, CDR1 is SGHDN and CDR2 is FVKESK. V dropped 0 bases and J dropped 7 bases, with 7 bases sitting between them. The CDR3 sequence is 13 residues long. CDR3 in amino acids: CASSQDYGQPQHF. The CDR3 DNA is TGTGCCAGCAGCCAAGATTACGGGCAGCCCCAGCATTTT.

This clone has a single count. The chain uses TRBV6-4 and TRBJ2-1; D perhaps matches TRBD2 (5 bases). The length of the CDR3 is 14 residues. The V gene lost 6 bases and the J gene lost 3 bases, with 12 bases spanning the gap. Germline CDR1 MRHNA, CDR2 SNTAGT. CDR3 residues: CASSVGVHYNEQFF. The CDR3 DNA reads as TGTGCCAGCAGCGTGGGAGTCCACTACAATGAGCAGTTCTTC.

The V call is TRBV4-1, the J call TRBJ2-3; D gene unclear. Germline loops: CDR1 MGHRA, CDR2 YSYEKL. V lost 0 bases and J 9 bases, leaving 16 bases between the germline ends. The CDR3 length is 15 residues. In DNA, the CDR3 is TGCGCCAGCAGCCAAGAATCCCAATTGCTAGGAACGCAGTATTTT. This codes for CASSQESQLLGTQYF.

The gene calls are TRBV5-1 and TRBJ2-3; maybe TRBD1 (5 bases). There are 14 residues in the CDR3. V was cut by 7 bases and J by 5 bases, with 17 bases left in between. Germline V gene lookup returns CDR1 SGHRS and CDR2 YFSETQ. CDR3 loop: CASSGSRAQDTQYF. For the CDR3, the DNA is TGCGCCAGCTCTGGGTCCAGGGCGCAAGATACGCAGTATTTT.

The V and J genes are TRBV28 and TRBJ1-2; D is uncertain. Per germline, CDR1 MDHEN and CDR2 SYDVKM. V was pared by 6 bases and J by 0 bases, with 14 bases between. The CDR3 is 15 amino acids. The CDR3: CASRIGPKANYGYTF. The CDR3 region has the DNA TGTGCCAGCAGGATCGGACCGAAAGCTAACTATGGCTACACCTTC.